The 32 T cell receptor beta chains given below trace back to one sample, sequenced in a study of response to subunit inactivated influenza vaccine. Using its own MiXCR run on the RT-PCR reads, TCRdb lists one record per CDR3 protein. There are 500,000 to 600,000 distinct CDR3 sequences in the sample; about 12% occur only once, and roughly 10% lies in the top ten. This specimen consisted of PBMCs from blood, obtained on the day of vaccination. These receptors were collected from a man in his fifties or sixties who received an inactivated influenza vaccine.

This clonotype occurred a few times. As DNA, the CDR3 is TGTGCCACCAGTGACCGGGACAGCCTTACCGGGGAGCTGTTTTTT. Protein sequence: CATSDRDSLTGELFF. The chain couples TRBV24-1 to TRBJ2-2, with 7 nucleotides matching TRBD1. CDR3 length equals 15 residues. V dropped 4 bases and J dropped 5; count of bases not matched to a gene: 6. Germline loops: CDR1 KGHDR, CDR2 SFDVKD.

This clonotype was observed a handful of times. This chain joins TRBV9 and TRBJ2-2; TRBD1 might be the D (5 bases). The CDR3 is 16 residues long. The V gene's germline CDR1 is SGDLS and CDR2 YYNGEE. V lost 0 bases and J lost 1, with 10 bases in between. CDR3 sequence reads: CASSVAGARNTGELFF. The CDR3 DNA reads as TGTGCCAGCAGCGTAGCTGGGGCGAGGAACACCGGGGAGCTGTTTTTT.

The sample holds many counts of this clonotype. This chain links TRBV28 with TRBJ1-3, with TRBD1 as a possible D gene (5 bases). CDR1 and CDR2 (germline): MDHEN, SYDVKM. The CDR3 sequence is 16 residues long. Deletions cut 6 bases from V and 4 bases from J, with 19 bases between. This CDR3 reads CASRGLSLPAGNTIYF. The CDR3 nucleotides are TGTGCCAGCAGGGGACTTAGCCTCCCCGCGGGAAACACCATATATTTT.

This clonotype was observed a few times. V and J are TRBV4-3 and TRBJ2-3, with 12 positions matching TRBD2. Germline-derived CDR1 and CDR2 are LGHNA and YSLEER. This CDR3 contains 17 residues. V trimming: 0 bases; J trimming: 4 bases; junction bases outside the gene matches: 5. The CDR3 protein is CASSQDLAGGFADTQYF. For the CDR3, the DNA is TGCGCCAGCAGCCAAGATCTAGCGGGGGGGTTCGCAGATACGCAGTATTTT.

This chain joins TRBV27 and TRBJ2-5; maybe TRBD2 (6 bases). The V and J ends lost 5 bases and 3 bases respectively, with 13 bases between them. This CDR3 contains 14 residues. The germline CDR1 and CDR2 sequences are MNHEY and SMNVEV (reference sequence). CDR3 loop: CASSPSGSEETQYF. CDR3 sequence (DNA): TGTGCCAGCAGTCCTTCCGGGAGCGAAGAGACCCAGTACTTC.

This clonotype appeared a few times. This chain uses TRBV12-3 or TRBV12-4 with TRBJ2-7, with unresolved D. Trimming shortened V by 5 bases and J by 4 bases, and 9 bases separated the two germline ends. CDR3 length equals 12 residues. The CDR3 protein is CASSTGFYEQYF. Written as DNA, the CDR3 is TGTGCCAGCAGTACCGGGTTTTACGAGCAGTACTTC.

The chain links TRBV20-1 to TRBJ2-7, with 9 bases aligning to TRBD1. V dropped 5 bases and J dropped 2; count of bases not matched to a gene: 4. Germline CDR1 reads DFQATT; CDR2 reads SNEGSKA (reference sequence). This CDR3 is 13 amino acids long. CDR3 nucleotides: TGCAGTGCTGAAAGGACAGGGGCCTACGAGCAGTACTTC. It codes for CSAERTGAYEQYF.

The chain carries TRBV20-1 and TRBJ1-2, with 11 bases identical to TRBD1. V dropped 4 bases and J dropped 8; count of bases not matched to a gene: 9. The CDR3 covers 14 residues. Per germline, CDR1 DFQATT and CDR2 SNEGSKA (reference sequence). The CDR3 region has the DNA TGCAGTGCTACCAGGACAGGGGGCGGGGGCGGCTACACCTTC. Translated: CSATRTGGGGGYTF.

This clonotype appeared a few times. J is TRBJ2-1 and V is TRBV20-1; 9 nucleotides agree with TRBD2. V trimming: 3 bases; J trimming: 7 bases; junction bases outside the gene matches: 7. Looked up from germline, CDR1 is DFQATT and CDR2 is SNEGSKA (reference sequence). This CDR3 comprises 14 residues. CDR3 sequence reads: CSARIAGVLNEQFF. The CDR3 DNA is TGCAGTGCTAGGATAGCGGGGGTGCTTAATGAGCAGTTCTTC.

The rearrangement joins TRBV20-1 to TRBJ1-1; 7 bases are a match to TRBD1. Looked up from germline, CDR1 is DFQATT and CDR2 is SNEGSKA (reference sequence). This CDR3 is built from 13 residues. V gave up 3 bases and J gave up 3 bases; unmatched junction bases: 4. The chain's CDR3 is CSASRDSYTEAFF. The DNA for the CDR3 is TGCAGTGCTAGCCGGGACAGTTACACTGAAGCTTTCTTT.

This clonotype was picked up a small number of times. This chain joins TRBV20-1 and TRBJ1-2, with TRBD1 matching over 8 bases. CDR3 length: 16 residues. Trimming at V came to 3 bases and at J to 4 bases, leaving 13 bases not matched to a gene. CDR1 and CDR2 (germline): DFQATT, SNEGSKA (reference sequence). Here the CDR3 reads CSASPSGQAVSYGYTF. The CDR3 DNA is TGCAGTGCTAGCCCGTCGGGACAGGCAGTCTCCTATGGCTACACCTTC.

This sequence joins TRBV4-1 and TRBJ2-1, with 8 bases matching TRBD1. V was clipped by 2 bases and J by 10 bases; unmatched bases: 16. Germline loops: CDR1 MGHRA, CDR2 YSYEKL. This CDR3 contains 17 residues. For the CDR3, the DNA is TGCGCCAGCAGCCAACATCCGCCGGGACAGGTGTGGTCGGAGCAGTTCTTC. Translated: CASSQHPPGQVWSEQFF.

This clonotype has just a few counts. The chain uses TRBV9 and TRBJ2-3, with a possible D match to TRBD2 (6 bases). In germline, CDR1 is SGDLS, CDR2 YYNGEE. CDR3 size: 15 residues. The V and J ends lost 5 bases and 4 bases respectively, with 17 bases between them. CDR3 in amino acids: CASSPIGGNADTQYF. The CDR3 bases are TGTGCCAGCAGTCCCATAGGCGGGAATGCAGATACGCAGTATTTT.

This clonotype was seen many times. CDR3 bases: TGTGCCAGCAGTTCCCCGGCCTATATCGGGGAGCTGTTTTTT. It specifies CASSSPAYIGELFF. The chain combines TRBV12-3 or TRBV12-4 with TRBJ2-2; no firm D call. The V end was cut by 4 bases, the J end by 7 bases, with 13 bases between. CDR3 length: 14 residues.

This clonotype was detected many times. The chain joins TRBV7-6 to TRBJ1-1, with D perhaps TRBD1 (6 bases). V dropped 5 bases and J dropped 5 bases, with 15 bases sitting between them. The CDR3 is 14 residues long. CDR1 is SGHVS and CDR2 is FNYEAQ in the germline V gene. In DNA, the CDR3 is TGTGCCAGCAGCCCCCGACGAGGGGGGACTGAAGCTTTCTTT. This translates into CASSPRRGGTEAFF.

The rearrangement joins TRBV20-1 to TRBJ1-3, with 7 bases aligning to TRBD1. Germline CDR1 is DFQATT and CDR2 is SNEGSKA (reference sequence). The V segment lost 3 bases and the J segment 2 bases; nucleotides outside the gene matches: 1. The CDR3 spans 13 residues. Here the CDR3 reads CSARQGAGNTIYF. DNA for the CDR3: TGCAGTGCTAGGCAGGGGGCTGGAAACACCATATATTTT.

This clonotype was detected a few times. V usage is TRBV6-1 and J usage is TRBJ1-5, with D uncertain. Germline lookup yields CDR1 MNHNS and CDR2 SASEGT. There are 16 residues in the CDR3. The ends were cut back, 0 bases at V and 7 bases at J, with 16 bases in the middle. The CDR3 nucleotides read TGTGCCAGCAGTGAAGCGATTCAGGTGATCAGGCAGCCCCAGCATTTT. This sequence encodes CASSEAIQVIRQPQHF.

CDR3 protein: CASSFRQALRETQYF. The DNA for the CDR3 is TGTGCCAGCAGCTTTAGGCAGGCTCTCCGGGAGACCCAGTACTTC. The chain uses TRBV7-9 and TRBJ2-5; no definite D call. CDR3 length: 15 residues. Germline lookup yields CDR1 SEHNR and CDR2 FQNEAQ (reference sequence). Trimming took off 3 bases at V and 5 bases at J, with 16 bases between the two ends.

This chain links TRBV5-1 with TRBJ1-2; a weak D match, TRBD1 (6 bases). This CDR3 region has 15 residues. Germline V gene lookup returns CDR1 SGHRS and CDR2 YFSETQ. The V gene lost 4 bases and the J gene lost 8 bases, with 21 bases spanning the gap. CDR3 in amino acids: CASSPTQGTRRGYTF. In DNA form, the CDR3 reads TGCGCCAGCAGCCCCACCCAGGGGACACGTCGCGGCTACACCTTC. Full variable domain (missing parts from reference TRBV5-1 and TRBJ1-2): KAGVTQTPRYLIKTRGQQVTLSCSPISGHRSVSWYQQTPGQGLQFLFEYFSETQRNKGNFPGRFSGRQFSNSRSEMNVSTLELGDSALYLCASSPTQGTRRGYTFGSGTRLTVV.

This chain joins TRBV6-2 or TRBV6-3 and TRBJ2-1; TRBD2 matches at 12 bases. Germline assignment: CDR1 MNHEY and CDR2 SVGEGT. CDR3 length: 15 amino acids. V lost 6 bases and J lost 9; bases outside the gene matches: 9. CDR3 region: CASSQTSGRIGEQFF. CDR3 nucleotides: TGTGCCAGCAGCCAGACTAGCGGGAGAATCGGTGAGCAGTTCTTC.

CDR3 loop: CASSLGPSALFF. The CDR3 bases are TGTGCCAGTAGTTTGGGCCCCTCGGCGCTGTTTTTT. The J gene is TRBJ2-2, the V gene TRBV19; D call uncertain. The CDR3 loop spans 12 amino acids. V gave up 5 bases and J gave up 13 bases, with 14 bases separating them. Germline-derived CDR1 and CDR2 are LNHDA and SQIVND (reference sequence).

The chain employs TRBV10-3 and TRBJ2-1; maybe TRBD1 (6 bases). There are 12 residues in the CDR3. The V gene's germline CDR1 is ENHRY and CDR2 SYGVKD. The V end was cut by 6 bases, the J end by 9 bases, with 12 bases between. The CDR3 nucleotides read TGTGCCATCAGCATAACAGGGAGTGAGCAGTTCTTC. Translated: CAISITGSEQFF.

The table lists this clonotype with a few counts. This sequence joins TRBV7-2 and TRBJ2-5; D unclear. Per the germline V gene, CDR1 is SGHTA and CDR2 is FQGNSA. The ends were cut back, 5 bases at V and 2 bases at J, with 9 bases in the middle. The CDR3 totals 13 residues. The CDR3 DNA follows: TGTGCCAGCAGCGACGTTTCTCAAGAGACCCAGTACTTC. The encoded protein is CASSDVSQETQYF. The full variable domain, with the rest looked up from reference TRBV7-2 and TRBJ2-5, is GAGVSQSPSNKVTEKGKDVELRCDPISGHTALYWYRQSLGQGLEFLIYFQGNSAPDKSGLPSDRFSAERTGGSVSTLTIQRTQQEDSAVYLCASSDVSQETQYFGPGTRLLVL.

The V gene is TRBV25-1, the J gene TRBJ2-1; the D gene is possibly TRBD1 (5 bases). Trimming cost V 8 bases and J 7 bases, with 15 bases left between them. There are 13 residues in the CDR3. Germline CDR1 is MGHDK and CDR2 is SYGVNS. CDR3 DNA sequence: TGTGCCAGCGGGGCCGGTGGGGCTAATGAGCAGTTCTTC. The encoded protein is CASGAGGANEQFF.

This clonotype was detected a few times. The gene calls are TRBV6-2 or TRBV6-3 and TRBJ2-5; maybe TRBD1 (5 bases). V lost 2 bases and J 1 base, leaving 11 bases between the germline ends. There are 15 residues in the CDR3. Germline loops: CDR1 MNHEY, CDR2 SVGEGT. Here the CDR3 DNA reads TGTGCCAGCAGTTACAAGGACACAATCCAAGAGACCCAGTACTTC. It codes for CASSYKDTIQETQYF.

The chain uses TRBV28 and TRBJ1-2; D not certain. This CDR3 contains 12 residues. Germline CDR1 is MDHEN and CDR2 is SYDVKM. With 3 bases removed from V and 8 bases from J, the gap between germline ends came to 10 bases. The CDR3 is CASSLIKGGYTF. The DNA for the CDR3 is TGTGCCAGCAGTTTGATTAAAGGGGGCTACACCTTC.

This clonotype was seen only a few times. This rearrangement joins TRBV9 to TRBJ2-5; D not certain. Trimming removed 3 bases from V and 5 bases from J, with 11 bases in between. CDR1 is SGDLS and CDR2 is YYNGEE in the germline V gene. This CDR3 contains 13 residues. The CDR3 is CASSALPSETQYF. In DNA form, the CDR3 reads TGTGCCAGCAGCGCCCTCCCGAGCGAGACCCAGTACTTC.

Only a few counts were recorded for this clonotype. This chain links TRBV28 with TRBJ2-2; a possible D gene is TRBD1 (5 bases). Germline loops: CDR1 MDHEN, CDR2 SYDVKM. V was clipped by 3 bases and J by 6 bases, with 11 bases between them. CDR3 size: 14 residues. The CDR3 nucleotides read TGTGCCAGCAGTTTTCAGGGATCGGCCGGGGAGCTGTTTTTT. This codes for CASSFQGSAGELFF.

This clonotype appeared a few times. This chain uses TRBV30 with TRBJ2-1; 8 nucleotides align to TRBD2. The CDR3 consists of 16 residues. The V gene's germline CDR1 is GTSNPN and CDR2 SVGIG (reference sequence). V shed 4 bases and J 9 bases; nucleotides not matched to a gene: 17. The CDR3 nucleotides are TGTGCCTGGAAACCAACTCCTGCGGGGGGTTTCGTTGAGCAGTTCTTC. Translation: CAWKPTPAGGFVEQFF.

The sample holds many counts of this clonotype. V gene TRBV2 combines with J gene TRBJ1-5, with D possibly matching TRBD1 (5 bases). V was shortened by 8 bases and J by 6 bases, with 20 bases between the two germline ends. Looked up from germline, CDR1 is SNHLY and CDR2 is FYNNEI. The CDR3 sequence is 15 residues long. The CDR3 spells CASLREGPIGQPQHF. In nucleotides, the CDR3 is TGTGCCAGCTTGAGAGAGGGACCAATCGGTCAGCCCCAGCATTTT.

This clonotype was counted between two and nine times. This sequence joins TRBV18 and TRBJ2-3; possibly TRBD2 for D (5 bases). This CDR3 region has 16 residues. The V end was cut by 3 bases, the J end by 2 bases, with 15 bases between. Germline CDR1 and CDR2: KGHSH and LQKENI. CDR3 amino acids: CASSPRLSASTDTQYF. The CDR3 nucleotides read TGTGCCAGCTCACCCCGACTAAGTGCGTCCACAGATACGCAGTATTTT. The variable domain in full, with the rest retrieved from reference TRBV18 and TRBJ2-3, is NAGVMQNPRHLVRRRGQEARLRCSPMKGHSHVYWYRQLPEEGLKFMVYLQKENIIDESGMPKERFSAEFPKEGPSILRIQQVVRGDSAAYFCASSPRLSASTDTQYFGPGTRLTVL.

This clonotype occurred a few times. The CDR3 coding sequence is TGTGCCAGCAGATTGAGTATGGGACACCAAGAGACCCAGTACTTC. It codes for CASRLSMGHQETQYF. The V call is TRBV7-9, the J call TRBJ2-5, with D tentatively TRBD1 or TRBD2 (5 bases each). V was pared by 6 bases and J by 0 bases, with 14 bases between. The length of the CDR3 is 15 residues. Germline loops: CDR1 SEHNR, CDR2 FQNEAQ (reference sequence).